Presented here are 27 T cell receptor beta chains from one specimen sequenced in a study of T cell repertoires in cytomegalovirus infection. Their specific antigens are unknown. TCRdb ran MiXCR on the reads and lists one entry per CDR3 protein. The data hold approximately 350,000 distinct CDR3 sequences, with nearly 35% observed a single time. Material: cultured PBMCs, obtained from culture after CMV antigen stimulation. These receptors all stem from a human donor in good health (CMV status not recorded). Some clones in this sample may be carry-over from other donors' samples.

The CDR3 sequence is CASSARTASFDTQYF. The CDR3 DNA follows: TGTGCCAGCAGCGCTAGGACAGCCTCTTTCGATACGCAGTATTTT. The rearrangement uses TRBV27 and TRBJ2-3, with a weak D call TRBD1 (6 bases). Per the germline V gene, CDR1 is MNHEY and CDR2 is SMNVEV (reference sequence). Trimming took off 6 bases at V and 6 bases at J, with 19 bases between the two ends. The CDR3 covers 15 residues.

The sample holds many counts of this clonotype. This rearrangement joins TRBV5-1 to TRBJ2-2, with no clear D. The length of the CDR3 is 12 residues. CDR1 and CDR2 (germline): SGHRS, YFSETQ. Between the trimmed V and J ends, which lost 6 bases and 3 bases, there was a span of 6 bases. The CDR3 region is CASTVDTGELFF. CDR3 DNA sequence: TGCGCCAGCACTGTGGACACCGGGGAGCTGTTTTTT.

This chain links TRBV7-9 with TRBJ2-5, with D perhaps matching TRBD1 (6 bases). The CDR3 is made up of 12 amino acids. V dropped 7 bases and J dropped 4 bases, with 10 bases sitting between them. Germline V gene data show CDR1 as SEHNR and CDR2 as FQNEAQ (reference sequence). Written as DNA, the CDR3 is TGTGCCAGCACTGACAGGAGAGAGACCCAGTACTTC. Amino acid sequence: CASTDRRETQYF.

The J gene is TRBJ2-3, the V gene TRBV6-2 or TRBV6-3; the match to TRBD1 covers 7 bases. Unmatched junction bases numbered 11, after V lost 2 bases and J lost 9 bases. The V gene's germline CDR1 is MNHEY and CDR2 SVGEGT. This CDR3 is 15 amino acids long. The CDR3, as DNA: TGTGCCAGCAGTTACCGCACAGGGGCCCCCGACACGCAGTATTTT. It specifies CASSYRTGAPDTQYF.

This clonotype was counted a few times. This chain links TRBV4-3 with TRBJ2-3; no clear D. The V end lost 4 bases, the J end lost 6 bases, and 11 bases lay between the germline ends. The CDR3 loop spans 13 amino acids. Germline assignment: CDR1 LGHNA and CDR2 YSLEER. The CDR3 sequence: CASSPHEEDTQYF. CDR3 nucleotide sequence: TGCGCCAGCAGCCCTCATGAGGAGGATACGCAGTATTTT.

V usage is TRBV28 and J usage is TRBJ2-7; D call uncertain. CDR3 length: 12 residues. Deletions cut 6 bases from V and 4 bases from J, with 10 bases between. Germline V gene lookup returns CDR1 MDHEN and CDR2 SYDVKM. In DNA, the CDR3 is TGTGCCAGCAGCCGGCTATTGTACGAGCAGTACGTC. Its protein product is CASSRLLYEQYV.

This clonotype was observed a few times. The CDR3 region has the DNA TGTGCCAGCAGTCCGGACAGGGCCTCAACTAATGAAAAACTGTTTTTT. It is translated as CASSPDRASTNEKLFF. The rearrangement joins TRBV6-5 to TRBJ1-4; the match to TRBD1 covers 8 bases. The CDR3 is made up of 16 amino acids. Germline V gene lookup returns CDR1 MNHEY and CDR2 SVGAGI. Trimming removed 5 bases from V and 0 bases from J; junction bases left unmatched: 5.

The chain recombines TRBV6-6 with TRBJ2-7; tentatively, D is TRBD2 (6 bases). This CDR3 region has 14 residues. Per germline, CDR1 MNHNY and CDR2 SVGAGI (reference sequence). V lost 5 bases, J lost 3 bases, and 14 bases lay in between. The CDR3 loop reads CASSQGTGNYEQYV. The CDR3 coding sequence is TGTGCCAGCAGTCAAGGGACTGGGAACTACGAGCAGTACGTC.

The V gene is TRBV4-3, the J gene TRBJ2-1, with D unresolved. CDR3 length: 15 amino acids. Germline V CDR1 and CDR2: LGHNA, YSLEER. Trimming took 0 bases from V and 6 from J, leaving 12 bases between them. The CDR3 DNA is TGCGCCAGCAGCCAAGATCGGACGGTCTTCAATGAGCAGTTCTTC. It specifies CASSQDRTVFNEQFF.

The sample holds many counts of this clonotype. The chain is built from TRBV6-2 or TRBV6-3 and TRBJ2-7; the D gene is possibly TRBD1 (5 bases). The CDR3 contains 14 residues. The V gene's germline CDR1 is MNHEY and CDR2 SVGEGT. Trimming cost V 6 bases and J 5 bases, with 17 bases left between them. The CDR3 sequence is CASRRTITQDEQYV. CDR3 nucleotides: TGTGCCAGCAGGAGGACAATCACCCAGGACGAGCAGTACGTC.

The chain recombines TRBV7-2 with TRBJ1-2; 7 bases are a match to TRBD1. The CDR3 totals 15 residues. The V segment lost 1 base and the J segment 1 base; nucleotides outside the gene matches: 3. CDR1 and CDR2 (germline): SGHTA, FQGNSA. CDR3 sequence: CASSLVGQSNYGYTF. The CDR3 bases are TGTGCCAGCAGCTTAGTGGGACAGAGTAACTATGGCTACACCTTC.

This clonotype was seen many times. The chain couples TRBV7-8 to TRBJ2-1; TRBD2 agrees at 12 bases. The CDR3 length is 20 residues. Germline values: CDR1 SGHVS, CDR2 FQNEAQ. Germline trimming cut 0 bases from V and 1 base from J; bases unmatched to any gene: 10. The CDR3 here is CASSLAPGLAGGPSYNEQFF. CDR3 nucleotide sequence: TGTGCCAGCAGCTTAGCGCCAGGCCTAGCGGGAGGGCCGTCCTACAATGAGCAGTTCTTC. Full variable domain (remainder filled in from reference TRBV7-8 and TRBJ2-1): GAGVSQSPRYKVAKRGQDVALRCDPISGHVSLFWYQQALGQGPEFLTYFQNEAQLDKSGLPSDRFFAERPEGSVSTLKIQRTQQEDSAVYLCASSLAPGLAGGPSYNEQFFGPGTRLTVL.

In its sample, this clonotype was seen many times. J is TRBJ2-6 and V is TRBV7-2; D not certain. CDR3 length equals 19 residues. Germline lookup yields CDR1 SGHTA and CDR2 FQGNSA. The V end lost 0 bases, the J end lost 0 bases, and 15 bases lay between the germline ends. CDR3 region: CASSLALAGPGSGANVLTF. For the CDR3, the DNA is TGTGCCAGCAGCTTAGCGCTGGCCGGCCCCGGCTCTGGGGCCAACGTCCTGACTTTC.

At least ten counts were recorded for this clonotype. The V call is TRBV18, the J call TRBJ2-5, with a weak D call TRBD2 (6 bases). The CDR3 loop spans 14 amino acids. The V gene's germline CDR1 is KGHSH and CDR2 LQKENI. V lost 0 bases to trimming and J lost 4 bases, with 9 bases between them. The CDR3, as DNA: TGTGCCAGCTCACCACCGTCGGGACTAGAGACCCAGTACTTC. As protein: CASSPPSGLETQYF.

The chain links TRBV28 to TRBJ1-5; the D gene is possibly TRBD1 (5 bases). The CDR3 sequence is 15 residues long. Germline V gene sequence: CDR1 MDHEN, CDR2 SYDVKM. Between the trimmed V and J ends, which lost 5 bases and 3 bases, there was a span of 14 bases. Here the CDR3 reads CASSTLWDSNQPQHF. CDR3 bases: TGTGCCAGCAGTACCCTCTGGGACTCCAATCAGCCCCAGCATTTT.

As to this clonotype: One end of the junction fails to match germline, which may point to a read error. V and J are TRBV4-1 and TRBJ1-4, with a weak D call TRBD1 (5 bases). Germline V gene lookup returns CDR1 MGHRA and CDR2 YSYEKL. This CDR3 has 17 amino acids. The CDR3 nucleotides are TGTGCCAGCAGCCAAGGGGCCGGGACCACATCAAGTGAAAAACTGTTTTTT. Translated, it gives CASSQGAGTTSSEKLFF.

This sequence joins TRBV10-3 and TRBJ2-3; 9 nucleotides align to TRBD2. J was trimmed by 1 base and V by 2 bases; bases with no gene match: 1. The CDR3 has 15 amino acids. CDR1 is ENHRY and CDR2 is SYGVKD in the germline V gene. The CDR3 loop reads CAISERTSGTDTQYF. DNA for the CDR3: TGTGCCATCAGTGAGAGGACTAGCGGCACAGATACGCAGTATTTT.

This clonotype has only a few counts. J is TRBJ2-7 and V is TRBV6-5, with TRBD2 matching over 9 bases. The V and J ends lost 0 bases and 6 bases, in that order; junction bases with no gene match: 12. Germline CDR1 reads MNHEY; CDR2 reads SVGAGI. The CDR3 has 17 residues. The CDR3 is CASSYSKPGLALSEQYV. CDR3 sequence (DNA): TGTGCCAGCAGTTACTCCAAGCCGGGACTAGCTCTTTCCGAGCAGTACGTC.

This chain connects TRBV6-5 to TRBJ1-1, with 7 bases lining up with TRBD1. The CDR3 has 15 residues. The germline CDR1 and CDR2 sequences are MNHEY and SVGAGI. V shed 5 bases and J 4 bases; nucleotides not matched to a gene: 10. This chain's CDR3 is CASSTETGYVTEAFF. The CDR3 DNA sequence: TGTGCCAGCAGTACCGAGACAGGGTATGTCACTGAAGCTTTCTTT.

This chain uses TRBV20-1 with TRBJ2-5; no clear D gene. Germline V gene data show CDR1 as DFQATT and CDR2 as SNEGSKA (reference sequence). V lost 5 bases and J 3 bases, leaving 10 bases between the germline ends. This CDR3 has 12 amino acids. The CDR3 sequence: CSAGRVKETQYF. In DNA form, the CDR3 reads TGCAGTGCTGGCCGGGTCAAAGAGACCCAGTACTTC.

CDR3 region: CASSGWGQETQYF. In DNA, the CDR3 is TGTGCCAGTAGTGGTTGGGGTCAAGAGACCCAGTACTTC. The rearrangement joins TRBV19 to TRBJ2-5, with no clear D. CDR1 is LNHDA and CDR2 is SQIVND in the germline V gene (reference sequence). CDR3 length: 13 residues. V was shortened by 5 bases and J by 2 bases, with 9 bases between the two germline ends.

In this sample, this clonotype turned up many times. The chain carries TRBV7-2 and TRBJ2-6, with 9 bases matching TRBD2. V lost 6 bases to trimming and J lost 4 bases; unmatched junction nucleotides: 13. The CDR3 is made up of 18 amino acids. The germline CDR1 and CDR2 sequences are SGHTA and FQGNSA. The CDR3 DNA is TGTGCCAGCAGAAGGACTAGCGCCACGACGTCGGGGGCCAACGTCCTGACTTTC. It translates to CASRRTSATTSGANVLTF.

This clonotype was counted ten times or more. The chain joins TRBV11-2 to TRBJ1-6, with D possibly TRBD1 on 5 matching bases. Trimming shortened V by 5 bases and J by 4 bases, and 12 bases separated the two germline ends. CDR1 is SGHAT, CDR2 FQNNGV, per germline. The length of the CDR3 is 15 residues. CDR3 amino acids: CASSTGTDYNSPLHF. The CDR3 DNA reads as TGTGCCAGCAGCACCGGGACGGATTATAATTCACCCCTCCACTTT.

This clonotype showed up many times. The chain combines TRBV7-6 with TRBJ1-2; D not certain. The germline CDR1 and CDR2 sequences are SGHVS and FNYEAQ. V lost 5 bases to trimming and J lost 6 bases, with 13 bases between them. There are 13 residues in the CDR3. The CDR3 region has the DNA TGTGCCAGCAGCCCCCTCCCCGGAAATGGCTACACCTTC. Amino acid sequence: CASSPLPGNGYTF.

V gene TRBV5-6 combines with J gene TRBJ2-1; 10 bases align to TRBD2. The CDR3 loop spans 16 amino acids. The trim removed 3 bases at V and 3 bases at J, leaving 6 bases unmatched. Germline V gives CDR1 SGHDT, CDR2 YYEEEE. The CDR3 bases are TGTGCCAGCAGCTGGAGGACTAGCGGTAACTACAATGAGCAGTTCTTC. The encoded protein is CASSWRTSGNYNEQFF.

The chain combines TRBV27 with TRBJ1-5, with TRBD1 matching over 8 bases. The germline CDR1 and CDR2 sequences are MNHEY and SMNVEV (reference sequence). The CDR3 is 14 amino acids. The J segment lost 4 bases and the V segment lost 10 bases, leaving 9 bases of the junction unmatched. The CDR3 nucleotides read TGTGCCATAGGGACGACAGGGGTTAATCAGCCCCAGCATTTT. Its protein product is CAIGTTGVNQPQHF.

This clonotype turned up a few times. One end of the junction fails to match germline, which may point to a read error. This chain connects TRBV7-7 to TRBJ2-3; a possible D gene is TRBD2 (6 bases). The CDR3 length is 13 residues. Germline CDR1 is SSHAT and CDR2 is FNYEAQ (reference sequence). In DNA form, the CDR3 reads TGTGCTAGCAGTGCGGGATTCACAGATACGCAGTATTTT. It codes for CASSAGFTDTQYF.